This TCR beta chain was profiled in a study of blood T cell repertoires in COVID-19. Across the study: The study drew acute and convalescent COVID-19 samples from the United States, Italy and Spain. From T cells, B-cell-depleted T cells, or PBMCs came the material, which was cDNA or gDNA.

Authors' processing steps: Counts of nucleated cells, estimated from reference gene primer amplification, were obtained. Sequenced by immunoSEQ multiplex PCR; TCRdb stores in-frame clones only, minus some. From that table come the V and J calls and clone size; the DNA was used to work out D and trimming. The table lists some 280,000 clones, about 91% of them singletons. Sequenced sample: peripheral blood. The receptor comes from a woman aged 60-75 years with acute or convalescent COVID-19.

CDR3 coding DNA: TGCGCCAGCAGCCAAGATATAAACGGAGATACGCAGTATTTT. Translated, it gives CASSQDINGDTQYF. The chain uses TRBV4-3 and TRBJ2-3; D not certain. Looked up from germline, CDR1 is LGHNA and CDR2 is YSLEER. V lost 0 bases and J 5 bases, leaving 9 bases between the germline ends. CDR3 length: 14 amino acids.